This passage covers 5 T cell receptor beta chains from one sample sequenced in a study of T-cell reconstitution after alpha-beta-depleted transplantation in children (TCRdb year 2016). Per the publication, the treatment or condition label means: allogeneic hematopoietic cell transplantation with graft depleted of TCRalphabeta T cells and CD19 B cells. Libraries were constructed by PCR. Sequencing was performed on an Illumina HiSeq 2500. TCR library preparation used molecular barcoding, with unique molecular identifiers applied to normalize quantification of the TCRbeta repertoire. TCRdb applied fastp at Q25 and MiXCR to the public reads, then kept only in-frame beta chains. Under each unique CDR3 protein, matching rows form one entry showing the most common genes and DNA. Across this sample there are 800,000 to 1,000,000 distinct CDR3 sequences, with roughly 31% seen only once. Approximately 30% of the sample is taken by the ten largest.

The specimen comprised PBMCs, mostly from graft donor cells, sampled 360 days after TCRalphabeta/CD19-depleted stem cell transplant. All receptors come from a boy in the first two years of life who had a stem cell transplant for SCID, so the T cells may come from the graft donor.

V is TRBV5-1 and J is TRBJ2-2, with D possibly matching TRBD2 (5 bases). Trimming removed 4 bases from V and 6 bases from J, with 10 bases in between. This CDR3 contains 13 residues. Germline CDR1 reads SGHRS; CDR2 reads YFSETQ. CDR3 amino acids: CASSPSRAGELFF. CDR3 in DNA: TGCGCCAGCAGCCCCTCGAGGGCCGGGGAGCTGTTTTTT.

V is TRBV2 and J is TRBJ2-1, with D unresolved. CDR3 length equals 15 residues. CDR1 and CDR2 from the germline V gene are SNHLY and FYNNEI. The ends were cut back, 4 bases at V and 1 base at J, with 11 bases in the middle. CDR3 loop: CASSAWTESYNEQFF. DNA for the CDR3: TGTGCCAGCAGTGCGTGGACGGAGTCCTACAATGAGCAGTTCTTC.

This clonotype was seen only a few times. This chain links TRBV10-2 with TRBJ2-7, with a possible D match to TRBD2 (7 bases). The germline V gene has CDR1 WSHSY and CDR2 SAAADI. Between the trimmed V and J ends, which lost 7 bases and 4 bases, there was a span of 17 bases. This CDR3 spans 14 amino acids. CDR3 nucleotide sequence: TGCGCCAGCAACTTCGCGGGGGCCGATTACGAGCAGTACTTC. Translating gives CASNFAGADYEQYF.

This clonotype was detected only a few times. This chain uses TRBV7-8 with TRBJ2-7; 10 bases match TRBD1. CDR3 length equals 17 residues. Germline trimming cut 5 bases from V and 0 bases from J; bases unmatched to any gene: 10. From germline, CDR1 is SGHVS and CDR2 FQNEAQ. This CDR3 reads CASSRPGTGDRSYEQYF. In nucleotides, the CDR3 is TGTGCCAGCAGCCGTCCCGGGACAGGGGACCGCTCCTACGAGCAGTACTTC.

This clonotype was found a few times. The chain is built from TRBV29-1 and TRBJ2-7, with D hard to call. CDR1 SQVTM and CDR2 ANQGSEA come from the germline V gene. The CDR3 loop spans 13 amino acids. V lost 1 base and J lost 7, with 14 bases in between. This CDR3 reads CSVEGKGSGEQYF. In DNA, the CDR3 is TGCAGCGTTGAAGGTAAAGGATCCGGGGAGCAGTACTTC.